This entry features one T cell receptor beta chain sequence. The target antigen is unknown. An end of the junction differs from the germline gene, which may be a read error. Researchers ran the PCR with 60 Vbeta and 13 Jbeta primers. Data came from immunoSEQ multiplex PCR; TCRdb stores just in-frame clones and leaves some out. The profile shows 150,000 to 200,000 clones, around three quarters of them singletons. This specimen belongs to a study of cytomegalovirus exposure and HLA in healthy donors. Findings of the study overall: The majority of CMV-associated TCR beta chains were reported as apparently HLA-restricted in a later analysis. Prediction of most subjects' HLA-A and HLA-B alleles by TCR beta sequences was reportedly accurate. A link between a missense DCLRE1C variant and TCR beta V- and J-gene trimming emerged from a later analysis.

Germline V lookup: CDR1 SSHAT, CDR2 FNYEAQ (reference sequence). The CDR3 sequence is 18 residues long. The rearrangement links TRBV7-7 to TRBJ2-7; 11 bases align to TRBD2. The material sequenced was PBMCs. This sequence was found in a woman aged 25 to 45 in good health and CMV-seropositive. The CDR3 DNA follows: TGTGCTAGCAGCTTAGCGGGGGGGGGCGGACTCGCTACCTACGAGCAGTACTTC. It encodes CASSLAGGGGLATYEQYF.